This TCR beta chain came from a study of blood T cell repertoires in COVID-19. Germline CDR1 reads SGHAT; CDR2 reads FQNNGV. V was clipped by 5 bases and J by 3 bases, with 17 bases between them. CDR3 length: 15 amino acids. Sequenced by immunoSEQ multiplex PCR; TCRdb stores in-frame clones only, minus some. The sample has 65,000 to 70,000 clones, about 83% seen once. The sequenced material came from peripheral blood. The V call is TRBV11-2, the J call TRBJ2-7; maybe TRBD2 (6 bases). The TCR sequence derives from a human donor in a cohort sampled during active COVID-19. The CDR3: CASSPGGGSHYEQYF. The CDR3 DNA reads TGTGCCAGCAGCCCTGGGGGAGGTTCACACTACGAGCAGTACTTC.